This is a list of T cell receptor beta chains from one sample in a study of cytomegalovirus exposure and HLA in healthy donors. Clones were read by immunoSEQ multiplex PCR, and TCRdb kept only the in-frame ones, dropping some. The sample lists approximately 160,000 clones, around 80% seen once, with 1% in the top ten. The sequenced sample consisted of PBMCs. The source of these receptors is a woman aged 50 to 60 in good health and CMV-seropositive. The CDR3 runs from the conserved cysteine through the conserved F or W. Each record gives: J gene, V gene, D gene, CDR3 length, clone size, CDR3 protein, CDR3 DNA. The D gene is left open where the match is weak. Some rows have no size entry. The others give once, few or many, or a class for an expanded clone.

j_call: TRBJ2-1; v_call: TRBV11-2; d_call: .; cdr3_length: 14; clone_size: .; cdr3_aa: CASSLTRAGDEQFF; cdr3_nt: TGTGCCAGCAGCCTGACTAGGGCCGGAGATGAGCAGTTCTTC
j_call: TRBJ1-1; v_call: TRBV10-3; d_call: TRBD1; cdr3_length: 14; clone_size: .; cdr3_aa: CAISVRQGNTEAFF; cdr3_nt: TGTGCCATCAGTGTAAGACAGGGGAACACTGAAGCTTTCTTT
j_call: TRBJ1-1; v_call: TRBV7-9; d_call: .; cdr3_length: 13; clone_size: once; cdr3_aa: CASSLQENTEAFF; cdr3_nt: TGTGCCAGCAGCTTGCAGGAGAACACTGAAGCTTTCTTT
j_call: TRBJ2-7; v_call: TRBV7-2; d_call: TRBD2; cdr3_length: 14; clone_size: .; cdr3_aa: CAAGSRGGADEQYF; cdr3_nt: TGTGCCGCTGGTTCCCGCGGGGGGGCTGACGAGCAGTACTTC
j_call: TRBJ2-7; v_call: TRBV28; d_call: .; cdr3_length: 14; clone_size: .; cdr3_aa: CASRSLQGPREQYF; cdr3_nt: TGTGCCAGCAGGTCCCTCCAGGGGCCTCGGGAGCAGTACTTC
j_call: TRBJ1-5; v_call: TRBV18; d_call: .; cdr3_length: 13; clone_size: .; cdr3_aa: CASTRDNNQAQHF; cdr3_nt: TGTGCCAGCACAAGGGACAATAATCAGGCCCAGCATTTT
j_call: TRBJ1-2; v_call: TRBV20-1; d_call: .; cdr3_length: 10; clone_size: .; cdr3_aa: CSASGGGYTF; cdr3_nt: TGCAGTGCTAGCGGGGGTGGCTACACCTTC
j_call: TRBJ2-2; v_call: TRBV15; d_call: TRBD1; cdr3_length: 16; clone_size: .; cdr3_aa: CATRTGGNANTGELFF; cdr3_nt: TGTGCCACCAGGACAGGGGGCAATGCGAACACCGGGGAGCTGTTTTTT
j_call: TRBJ2-3; v_call: TRBV5-4; d_call: TRBD2; cdr3_length: 14; clone_size: .; cdr3_aa: CASSSGLVTDTQYF; cdr3_nt: TGTGCCAGCAGCTCGGGACTAGTCACAGATACGCAGTATTTT
j_call: TRBJ1-6; v_call: TRBV14; d_call: .; cdr3_length: 17; clone_size: .; cdr3_aa: CASSQDRRSSYNSPLHF; cdr3_nt: TGTGCCAGCAGCCAAGATCGGAGGAGCTCCTATAATTCACCCCTCCACTTT
j_call: TRBJ1-5; v_call: TRBV5-1; d_call: .; cdr3_length: 14; clone_size: once; cdr3_aa: CASSLAGGNQPQHF; cdr3_nt: TGCGCCAGCAGCTTGGCAGGGGGCAATCAGCCCCAGCATTTT
j_call: TRBJ2-1; v_call: TRBV19; d_call: TRBD2; cdr3_length: 16; clone_size: .; cdr3_aa: CASSSLLAGDRNEQFF; cdr3_nt: TGTGCCAGTAGCTCGCTGCTAGCGGGAGACCGCAATGAGCAGTTCTTC
j_call: TRBJ1-4; v_call: TRBV28; d_call: .; cdr3_length: 12; clone_size: .; cdr3_aa: CASSSTNEKLFF; cdr3_nt: TGTGCCAGCAGTTCTACTAATGAAAAACTGTTTTTT
j_call: TRBJ2-3; v_call: TRBV29-1; d_call: TRBD1; cdr3_length: 14; clone_size: .; cdr3_aa: CSVWETGNTDTQYF; cdr3_nt: TGCAGCGTTTGGGAGACAGGGAACACAGATACGCAGTATTTT
j_call: TRBJ2-7; v_call: TRBV28; d_call: .; cdr3_length: 15; clone_size: few; cdr3_aa: CASSLVRPDSYEQYF; cdr3_nt: TGTGCCAGCAGTTTAGTTCGTCCAGACTCCTACGAGCAGTACTTC
j_call: TRBJ1-4; v_call: TRBV2; d_call: .; cdr3_length: 17; clone_size: .; cdr3_aa: CASRQPGHISTNEKLFF; cdr3_nt: TGTGCCAGCAGACAACCGGGACACATCTCAACTAATGAAAAACTGTTTTTT
j_call: TRBJ2-1; v_call: TRBV28; d_call: .; cdr3_length: 15; clone_size: .; cdr3_aa: CASSFRGASYNEQFF; cdr3_nt: TGTGCCAGCAGTTTCCGGGGGGCCTCCTACAATGAGCAGTTCTTC
j_call: TRBJ2-1; v_call: TRBV14; d_call: .; cdr3_length: 16; clone_size: .; cdr3_aa: CASSRPARENNNEQFF; cdr3_nt: TGTGCCAGCAGCCGGCCCGCGAGGGAAAACAACAATGAGCAGTTCTTC
j_call: TRBJ2-1; v_call: TRBV7-2; d_call: TRBD2; cdr3_length: 16; clone_size: .; cdr3_aa: CASSRPGTTSYNEQFF; cdr3_nt: TGTGCCAGCAGCCGTCCCGGGACTACATCTTACAATGAGCAGTTCTTC
j_call: TRBJ1-2; v_call: TRBV7-2; d_call: .; cdr3_length: 12; clone_size: .; cdr3_aa: CASSREAYGYTF; cdr3_nt: TGTGCCAGCAGCCGAGAGGCCTATGGCTACACCTTC
j_call: TRBJ2-5; v_call: TRBV6-6; d_call: .; cdr3_length: 13; clone_size: .; cdr3_aa: CASSYSGRETQYF; cdr3_nt: TGTGCCAGCAGTTACAGCGGGCGAGAGACCCAGTACTTC
j_call: TRBJ1-1; v_call: TRBV4-3; d_call: .; cdr3_length: 17; clone_size: .; cdr3_aa: CASSQAPAGHKNTEAFF; cdr3_nt: TGCGCCAGCAGCCAAGCCCCAGCGGGACATAAGAACACTGAAGCTTTCTTT
j_call: TRBJ2-2; v_call: TRBV5-4; d_call: .; cdr3_length: 18; clone_size: .; cdr3_aa: CASSLDFSSSGNTGELFF; cdr3_nt: TGTGCCAGCAGCTTGGACTTCTCGAGCAGCGGGAACACCGGGGAGCTGTTTTTT
j_call: TRBJ2-3; v_call: TRBV4-2; d_call: TRBD2; cdr3_length: 16; clone_size: .; cdr3_aa: CASSQVKLARGDTQYF; cdr3_nt: TGTGCCAGCAGCCAAGTGAAACTAGCGAGGGGAGATACGCAGTATTTT
j_call: TRBJ1-2; v_call: TRBV7-9; d_call: TRBD1; cdr3_length: 14; clone_size: .; cdr3_aa: CASSSTGVNYGYTF; cdr3_nt: TGTGCCAGCAGCTCGACAGGGGTCAACTATGGCTACACCTTC
j_call: TRBJ2-5; v_call: TRBV4-2; d_call: TRBD2; cdr3_length: 17; clone_size: .; cdr3_aa: CASSQDLASSGRETQYF; cdr3_nt: TGTGCCAGCAGCCAAGACTTGGCGTCTAGCGGCAGGGAGACCCAGTACTTC
j_call: TRBJ1-4; v_call: TRBV19; d_call: .; cdr3_length: 15; clone_size: .; cdr3_aa: CASSLRTAGGEKLFF; cdr3_nt: TGTGCCAGTAGTCTCCGGACAGCTGGAGGCGAAAAACTGTTTTTT
j_call: TRBJ1-1; v_call: TRBV5-1; d_call: .; cdr3_length: 13; clone_size: .; cdr3_aa: CASSLGGDGKAFF; cdr3_nt: TGCGCCAGCAGCTTGGGCGGGGACGGGAAGGCTTTCTTT
j_call: TRBJ2-6; v_call: TRBV5-1; d_call: .; cdr3_length: 15; clone_size: .; cdr3_aa: CASSVHPGGANVLTF; cdr3_nt: TGCGCCAGCAGCGTCCACCCCGGTGGGGCCAACGTCCTGACTTTT
j_call: TRBJ2-7; v_call: TRBV28; d_call: .; cdr3_length: 14; clone_size: .; cdr3_aa: CASRPGGKTYEQYF; cdr3_nt: TGTGCCAGCAGACCCGGGGGTAAAACCTACGAGCAGTACTTC
j_call: TRBJ2-7; v_call: TRBV28; d_call: .; cdr3_length: 18; clone_size: .; cdr3_aa: CASSPLSGGRTSSYEQYF; cdr3_nt: TGTGCCAGCAGTCCACTCAGCGGCGGCAGAACAAGCTCCTACGAGCAGTACTTC
j_call: TRBJ2-5; v_call: TRBV29-1; d_call: .; cdr3_length: 13; clone_size: once; cdr3_aa: CSALSRGEETQYF; cdr3_nt: TGCAGCGCCTTAAGTAGAGGCGAAGAGACCCAGTACTTC
j_call: TRBJ1-5; v_call: TRBV4-1; d_call: .; cdr3_length: 14; clone_size: .; cdr3_aa: CASGRGGSNQPQHF; cdr3_nt: TGCGCCAGCGGGAGGGGGGGGAGCAATCAGCCCCAGCATTTT
j_call: TRBJ1-1; v_call: TRBV5-6; d_call: .; cdr3_length: 13; clone_size: .; cdr3_aa: CASSLPGVTEAFF; cdr3_nt: TGTGCCAGCAGCTTGCCGGGGGTCACTGAAGCTTTCTTT
j_call: TRBJ2-7; v_call: TRBV28; d_call: TRBD1; cdr3_length: 13; clone_size: .; cdr3_aa: CASKGDRVYEQYF; cdr3_nt: TGTGCCAGTAAAGGGGACAGGGTCTACGAGCAGTACTTC
j_call: TRBJ2-7; v_call: TRBV11-3; d_call: TRBD2; cdr3_length: 15; clone_size: .; cdr3_aa: CASSQGLAGPYEQHF; cdr3_nt: TGTGCCAGCAGCCAAGGACTAGCGGGACCCTACGAGCAGCACTTC
j_call: TRBJ2-7; v_call: TRBV11-2; d_call: .; cdr3_length: 13; clone_size: .; cdr3_aa: CASSLAGQYEQYF; cdr3_nt: TGTGCCAGCAGCTTAGCCGGACAATACGAGCAGTACTTC
j_call: TRBJ2-1; v_call: TRBV28; d_call: .; cdr3_length: 13; clone_size: .; cdr3_aa: CASNGGLYNEQFF; cdr3_nt: TGTGCCAGCAACGGGGGACTGTACAATGAGCAGTTCTTC
j_call: TRBJ2-3; v_call: TRBV7-2; d_call: .; cdr3_length: 15; clone_size: .; cdr3_aa: CASSLSPGVTDTQYF; cdr3_nt: TGTGCCAGCAGCTTATCCCCAGGGGTGACAGATACGCAGTATTTT
j_call: TRBJ2-7; v_call: TRBV6-1; d_call: TRBD1; cdr3_length: 13; clone_size: .; cdr3_aa: CASSAGGPWEQYF; cdr3_nt: TGTGCCAGCAGTGCAGGGGGCCCGTGGGAGCAGTACTTC
j_call: TRBJ1-2; v_call: TRBV5-6; d_call: TRBD1; cdr3_length: 15; clone_size: once; cdr3_aa: CASSLPPGQGYGYTF; cdr3_nt: TGTGCCAGCAGCTTACCACCGGGACAGGGCTATGGCTACACCTTC
j_call: TRBJ2-1; v_call: TRBV28; d_call: TRBD2; cdr3_length: 17; clone_size: .; cdr3_aa: CASSLSPTKREYTEQFF; cdr3_nt: TGTGCCAGCAGTTTGTCCCCCACCAAGCGGGAGTACACTGAGCAGTTCTTC
j_call: TRBJ1-2; v_call: TRBV7-9; d_call: .; cdr3_length: 13; clone_size: .; cdr3_aa: CSSLSTPTDGYTF; cdr3_nt: TGTTCCAGCCTCAGTACCCCGACAGATGGCTACACCTTC
j_call: TRBJ1-5; v_call: TRBV28; d_call: TRBD1; cdr3_length: 15; clone_size: .; cdr3_aa: CASSPPGQAMKPQHF; cdr3_nt: TGTGCCAGCAGCCCGCCGGGACAGGCCATGAAGCCCCAGCATTTT
j_call: TRBJ2-1; v_call: TRBV18; d_call: .; cdr3_length: 16; clone_size: .; cdr3_aa: CASSPGRGSSYNEQFF; cdr3_nt: TGTGCCAGCTCACCGGGACGGGGGAGCTCCTACAATGAGCAGTTCTTC
j_call: TRBJ1-2; v_call: TRBV7-9; d_call: .; cdr3_length: 14; clone_size: .; cdr3_aa: CASSPPPGDYGYTF; cdr3_nt: TGTGCCAGCAGCCCGCCTCCGGGGGACTATGGCTACACCTTC
j_call: TRBJ1-5; v_call: TRBV19; d_call: .; cdr3_length: 15; clone_size: few; cdr3_aa: CASSDSRRSNQPQHF; cdr3_nt: TGTGCCAGTAGTGACTCAAGGCGGAGCAATCAGCCCCAGCATTTT
j_call: TRBJ1-4; v_call: TRBV15; d_call: TRBD1; cdr3_length: 15; clone_size: .; cdr3_aa: CATSRDTGGYEKLFF; cdr3_nt: TGTGCCACCAGCAGAGATACAGGGGGCTATGAAAAACTGTTTTTT
j_call: TRBJ2-7; v_call: TRBV6-1; d_call: TRBD1; cdr3_length: 16; clone_size: .; cdr3_aa: CASSELLTGASYEQYF; cdr3_nt: TGTGCCAGCAGTGAACTCCTGACAGGGGCTTCCTACGAGCAGTACTTC
j_call: TRBJ1-5; v_call: TRBV28; d_call: .; cdr3_length: 16; clone_size: .; cdr3_aa: CASSSNNRDGNQPQHF; cdr3_nt: TGTGCCAGCAGTTCAAACAACAGGGATGGCAATCAGCCCCAGCATTTT
j_call: TRBJ1-4; v_call: TRBV7-9; d_call: .; cdr3_length: 14; clone_size: .; cdr3_aa: CASSLGGGREKLFF; cdr3_nt: TGTGCCAGCAGCTTAGGGGGGGGAAGAGAAAAACTGTTTTTT
j_call: TRBJ1-1; v_call: TRBV19; d_call: .; cdr3_length: 13; clone_size: .; cdr3_aa: CASSAVSGTEAFF; cdr3_nt: TGTGCCAGTTCCGCTGTTTCAGGCACTGAAGCTTTCTTT
j_call: TRBJ1-2; v_call: TRBV4-1; d_call: .; cdr3_length: 14; clone_size: .; cdr3_aa: CASSRADRTRGYTF; cdr3_nt: TGCGCCAGCAGCCGCGCCGACAGGACAAGAGGCTACACCTTC
j_call: TRBJ2-1; v_call: TRBV9; d_call: TRBD1; cdr3_length: 16; clone_size: .; cdr3_aa: CASSVSGGGYRNEQFF; cdr3_nt: TGTGCCAGCAGCGTCTCAGGGGGCGGCTATAGGAATGAGCAGTTCTTC
j_call: TRBJ1-6; v_call: TRBV12-5; d_call: .; cdr3_length: 13; clone_size: .; cdr3_aa: CASSLGEYSPLHF; cdr3_nt: TGTGCTAGCAGTTTGGGAGAATATTCACCCCTCCACTTT
j_call: TRBJ1-6; v_call: TRBV25-1; d_call: .; cdr3_length: 16; clone_size: .; cdr3_aa: CASSERRQRYNSPLHF; cdr3_nt: TGTGCCAGCAGTGAACGGAGACAGAGGTATAATTCACCCCTCCACTTT
j_call: TRBJ2-7; v_call: TRBV4-2; d_call: .; cdr3_length: 14; clone_size: .; cdr3_aa: CASSPGTGNYEQYF; cdr3_nt: TGTGCCAGCAGCCCGGGGACTGGGAACTACGAGCAGTACTTC
j_call: TRBJ1-2; v_call: TRBV2; d_call: TRBD1; cdr3_length: 15; clone_size: .; cdr3_aa: CASSEGFWDRGGYTF; cdr3_nt: TGTGCCAGCAGTGAAGGTTTTTGGGACAGGGGTGGCTACACCTTC
j_call: TRBJ1-2; v_call: TRBV7-9; d_call: TRBD1; cdr3_length: 13; clone_size: few; cdr3_aa: CASSSDRVPGYTF; cdr3_nt: TGTGCCAGCAGCTCCGACAGGGTTCCTGGCTACACCTTC